This T cell receptor beta chain was identified in a study of blood T cell repertoires in COVID-19. V shed 6 bases and J 3 bases; nucleotides not matched to a gene: 4. Germline-derived CDR1 and CDR2 are MNHEY and SVGEGT. The CDR3 is made up of 15 amino acids. Study members were between 18 and 89 years old and lived in approximately 25 US regions. Cohorts were determined from participant-reported clinical history. The authors' processing: The assay estimated nucleated cells by amplifying reference gene primers. TCRdb's copy holds only in-frame clones and misses some; the assay was immunoSEQ multiplex PCR. V and J calls and clone size are those listed in that table; D and trimming were worked out from the DNA. The sample has 240,000 or so clones, roughly 82% seen once.

The sequence derives from a woman between 50 and 59 years old who had recovered from COVID-19. The gene calls are TRBV6-2 or TRBV6-3 and TRBJ2-1, with TRBD2 matching over 11 bases. The sample consisted of PBMCs or T cells enriched from blood (not recorded which). CDR3 sequence: CASSEGLADYNEQFF. The DNA of the CDR3 is TGTGCCAGCAGCGAGGGACTAGCGGACTACAATGAGCAGTTCTTC.